Listed below are T cell receptor beta chains from one sample, sequenced in a study of T-cell memory formation after mild COVID-19. Via MiXCR, TCRdb re-called the 5' RACE reads, giving one row per CDR3 protein. The sample yields about 430,000 distinct CDR3 sequences, under 20% seen once. Sequencing was carried out using PBMCs or a T cell subset sorted from them (not recorded which). These receptors all come from a man aged 18 to 35 who had mild COVID-19 (a few samples of this study predate the infection). Cell type and time point are not known. Each CDR3 is given with its conserved first and last residue. Each record gives: V gene, clone size, D gene, J gene, CDR3 protein, CDR3 DNA. A D gene is named only where the DNA matches it firmly. Size tells how often a clone was seen (once, few, many) or the class of an expanded clone, and some rows leave it out.

TRBV6-2/TRBV6-3,-,-,TRBJ2-5,CASSEPGMGETQYF,TGTGCCAGCAGTGAGCCGGGGATGGGAGAGACCCAGTACTTC
TRBV12-3/TRBV12-4,-,-,TRBJ1-5,CASREGKYSNQPQHF,TGTGCCAGCAGGGAAGGGAAATATAGCAATCAGCCCCAGCATTTT
TRBV7-3,-,TRBD1,TRBJ2-3,CASSQGAGPDTQYF,TGTGCCAGCAGCCAGGGGGCAGGCCCAGATACGCAGTATTTT
TRBV7-2,few,-,TRBJ1-2,CASSATGTGYTF,TGTGCCAGCAGCGCTACAGGGACGGGCTACACCTTC
TRBV4-1,few,TRBD1,TRBJ1-5,CASSQGLAAGGNQPQHF,TGCGCCAGCAGCCAAGGGTTAGCGGCAGGGGGAAATCAGCCCCAGCATTTT
TRBV5-4,few,TRBD1,TRBJ1-1,CASSTGQERNTEAFF,TGTGCCAGCAGCACTGGACAGGAAAGGAACACTGAAGCTTTCTTT
TRBV29-1,-,-,TRBJ2-3,CSVGGPSTDTQYF,TGCAGCGTCGGGGGACCGAGCACAGATACGCAGTATTTT
TRBV7-2,many,-,TRBJ1-4,CASSLGIRDILFF,TGTGCCAGCAGCTTAGGAATCCGGGACATCCTGTTTTTT
TRBV7-2,many,-,TRBJ2-4,CASSLSTGNKNIQYF,TGTGCCAGCAGCTTAAGTACCGGAAACAAAAACATTCAGTACTTC
TRBV29-1,few,-,TRBJ1-3,CSVEDSIQHSGNTIYF,TGCAGCGTTGAAGATAGTATACAGCACTCTGGAAACACCATATATTTT
TRBV18,-,-,TRBJ2-3,CASSPVGGSDGDTQYF,TGTGCCAGCTCACCAGTCGGGGGTTCGGATGGAGATACGCAGTATTTT
TRBV6-5,few,-,TRBJ1-1,CASKGDNTEAFF,TGTGCCAGCAAAGGGGATAACACTGAAGCTTTCTTT
TRBV12-3/TRBV12-4,-,-,TRBJ2-7,CASSFSRSNSYEQYF,TGTGCCAGCAGTTTTAGTAGGTCAAACTCCTACGAGCAGTACTTC
TRBV20-1,-,-,TRBJ2-7,CSARSASAVNYEQYF,TGCAGTGCTAGAAGCGCGAGCGCTGTAAACTACGAGCAGTACTTC
TRBV5-1,-,-,TRBJ1-6,CASSPDRPNSPLHF,TGCGCCAGCAGCCCGGACCGACCGAATTCACCCCTCCACTTT
TRBV18,many,-,TRBJ2-7,CASSKGGEQYF,TGTGCCAGCTCAAAGGGGGGCGAGCAGTACTTC
TRBV6-5,-,-,TRBJ2-4,CASKPAGFGVAKNIQYF,TGTGCCAGCAAACCCGCGGGGTTTGGGGTAGCCAAAAACATTCAGTACTTC
TRBV7-2,-,-,TRBJ1-6,CASSSGGARGALHF,TGTGCCAGCTCGTCGGGGGGCGCCCGAGGGGCCCTCCACTTT
TRBV4-1,few,TRBD2,TRBJ2-7,CASSHPGGDEQYF,TGCGCCAGCAGCCACCCCGGGGGGGACGAGCAGTACTTC
TRBV10-3,-,-,TRBJ2-5,CAISPAAGETQYF,TGTGCCATCAGTCCAGCAGCGGGAGAGACCCAGTACTTC
TRBV7-9,many,-,TRBJ2-5,CASSFRQQETQYF,TGTGCCAGCAGCTTCAGACAGCAAGAGACCCAGTACTTC
TRBV27,few,TRBD1,TRBJ2-3,CASSLFGTGPPTDTQYF,TGTGCCAGCAGTTTATTCGGGACAGGGCCCCCCACAGATACGCAGTATTTT